The 11 T cell receptor beta chains listed next were all sequenced from one sample in a study of blood T cell repertoires in COVID-19. The assay was immunoSEQ multiplex PCR, and TCRdb's table has in-frame clones only and misses some. The data hold 190,000 or so clones, with under 90% observed a single time. Material: peripheral blood. The receptors were gathered from a man aged 35 to 55 with acute or convalescent COVID-19.

This chain connects TRBV4-3 to TRBJ1-2; no firm D call. Germline-derived CDR1 and CDR2 are LGHNA and YSLEER. This CDR3 is built from 14 residues. V dropped 1 base and J dropped 8 bases, with 14 bases sitting between them. The CDR3: CASSQGVSGFGYTF. The DNA for the CDR3 is TGCGCCAGCAGCCAAGGGGTATCGGGGTTCGGCTACACCTTC.

This clone occurred once. The rearrangement links TRBV7-3 to TRBJ2-3; TRBD2 agrees at 9 bases. The germline CDR1 and CDR2 sequences are SGHTA and FQGTGA. The CDR3 covers 16 residues. V gave up 2 bases and J gave up 5 bases; unmatched junction bases: 8. In DNA form, the CDR3 reads TGTGCCAGCAGCTTATTGGCGGGGGGGCCCGGAGATACGCAGTATTTT. Protein sequence: CASSLLAGGPGDTQYF.

This chain connects TRBV19 to TRBJ1-1; maybe TRBD1 (5 bases). CDR3 length equals 15 residues. Trimming took off 7 bases at V and 8 bases at J, with 23 bases between the two ends. The V gene's germline CDR1 is LNHDA and CDR2 SQIVND (reference sequence). For the CDR3, the DNA is TGTGCCAGTAACGAAGGGGCGGCGGATGCAGAAGAAGCTTTCTTT. Its translation is CASNEGAADAEEAFF.

CDR3 DNA: TGCGCCAGCAGGGTAGAAACTGATGGCTACACCTTC. Encoded protein: CASRVETDGYTF. This chain links TRBV5-1 with TRBJ1-2; D remains ambiguous. V gave up 5 bases and J gave up 6 bases, with 11 bases separating them. From germline, CDR1 is SGHRS and CDR2 YFSETQ. CDR3 length: 12 amino acids.

This sequence joins TRBV29-1 and TRBJ2-7; 9 nucleotides line up with TRBD1. This CDR3 has 13 residues. Per germline, CDR1 SQVTM and CDR2 ANQGSEA. The V segment lost 6 bases and the J segment 7 bases; nucleotides outside the gene matches: 10. Written as DNA, the CDR3 is TGCAGCGTCAGGGACAGGGCTGCGAGTGAGCAGTACTTC. Translating it yields CSVRDRAASEQYF.

The chain couples TRBV6-6 to TRBJ1-1; D gene uncertain. CDR3 length: 14 residues. V lost 4 bases, J lost 0 bases, and 9 bases lay in between. From germline, CDR1 is MNHNY and CDR2 SVGAGI (reference sequence). CDR3 sequence: CASSFQNVNTEAFF. The CDR3 bases are TGTGCCAGCAGTTTTCAGAACGTGAACACTGAAGCTTTCTTT.

The CDR3 loop reads CASSYRTGGTNEKLFF. In DNA, the CDR3 is TGTGCCAGCAGTTACAGAACAGGGGGCACTAATGAAAAACTGTTTTTT. The chain uses TRBV6-6 and TRBJ1-4, with 9 bases aligning to TRBD1. The V and J ends lost 2 bases and 2 bases, in that order; junction bases with no gene match: 3. CDR1 and CDR2 (germline): MNHNY, SVGAGI (reference sequence). The CDR3 length is 16 residues.

CDR3 in DNA: TGTGCCAGCAGTTTTCGGGGGACAGATACGCAGTATTTT. This translates into CASSFRGTDTQYF. The chain uses TRBV12-3 or TRBV12-4 and TRBJ2-3, with a tentative D call TRBD2 (6 bases). V was cut by 3 bases and J by 3 bases, with 7 bases left in between. The CDR3 sequence is 13 residues long.

A single count supports this clone. The V and J genes are TRBV4-1 and TRBJ1-5; unclear D gene. The germline V gene encodes CDR1 MGHRA and CDR2 YSYEKL. The V gene lost 4 bases and the J gene lost 0 bases, with 10 bases spanning the gap. CDR3 length: 15 amino acids. The CDR3 loop reads CASSPFFSSNQPQHF. The CDR3 DNA is TGCGCCAGCAGCCCTTTTTTCAGTAGCAATCAGCCCCAGCATTTT.

V and J are TRBV7-2 and TRBJ2-1; D perhaps matches TRBD2 (6 bases). Trimming removed 3 bases from V and 8 bases from J, with 14 bases in between. Germline V gene data show CDR1 as SGHTA and CDR2 as FQGNSA. There are 14 residues in the CDR3. The CDR3 region has the DNA TGTGCCAGCAGCTTTGGGCCGGGAGTAGATGAGCAGTTCTTC. Its protein product is CASSFGPGVDEQFF. The full variable domain, its missing parts supplied by reference TRBV7-2 and TRBJ2-1, is GAGVSQSPSNKVTEKGKDVELRCDPISGHTALYWYRQSLGQGLEFLIYFQGNSAPDKSGLPSDRFSAERTGGSVSTLTIQRTQQEDSAVYLCASSFGPGVDEQFFGPGTRLTVL.

The chain employs TRBV6-5 and TRBJ1-5; 8 positions agree with TRBD1. Unmatched junction bases numbered 2, after V lost 5 bases and J lost 5 bases. Per germline, CDR1 MNHEY and CDR2 SVGAGI. This CDR3 region has 13 residues. Here the CDR3 DNA reads TGTGCCAGCAGTCGGACAGGGTATCAGCCCCAGCATTTT. Protein sequence: CASSRTGYQPQHF.